The table lists the clone carrying this TCR beta chain with a count of one. In the PCR, 60 Vbeta and 13 Jbeta primers were used. Generated by immunoSEQ multiplex PCR, the TCRdb table keeps only in-frame clones and is missing some. The sample lists roughly 90,000 clones, 90% occurring once. This sample is drawn from a study of cytomegalovirus exposure and HLA in healthy donors. The CDR3 extends over 16 amino acids. Trimming at V came to 1 base and at J to 6 bases, leaving 11 bases not matched to a gene. Germline lookup yields CDR1 SGHDT and CDR2 YYEEEE. The gene calls are TRBV5-6 and TRBJ1-2; 8 bases align to TRBD1. This clonotype was obtained from a man aged 18 to 35 in good health and CMV-seronegative. Sequencing used PBMCs. The CDR3 sequence: CASSLPEAGGENGYTF. The CDR3 DNA sequence: TGTGCCAGCAGCTTGCCCGAGGCAGGGGGCGAGAATGGCTACACCTTC.